These 17 T cell receptor beta chains were sequenced from one sample in a study of naive and memory T cell subsets (TCRdb year 2017). Receptor amplification or capture employed 5' RACE. Sequencer: Illumina MiSeq. The ligated cDNA was amplified by four rounds of PCR, in which nested alpha and beta constant region primers were used together with the SP2 primer. TCRdb passed the public sequencing reads through fastp at Q25 and MiXCR, retaining productive beta sequences. Rows with a matching CDR3 protein are joined into one entry that keeps the most common DNA and genes. The sample contains more than 45,000 distinct CDR3 sequences, about 4.4% of them found a single time. In total, the top ten clones hold around 0.84% of the sample. Using 3' ligation of a UMI-containing oligonucleotide to TCR cDNA, the study laid out a robust and sensitive protocol to amplify, sequence and analyze TCRs. These TCRs come from a female donor in good health.

This clonotype has a count of ten or more. The V call is TRBV28, the J call TRBJ2-3, with a tentative D call TRBD2 (6 bases). The CDR3 contains 17 residues. V lost 5 bases and J lost 1, with 19 bases in between. From germline, CDR1 is MDHEN and CDR2 SYDVKM. The DNA of the CDR3 is TGTGCCAGCAGTAATGGCGGGACTGCTTCCCGCACAGATACGCAGTATTTT. This translates into CASSNGGTASRTDTQYF.

This clonotype was observed at least ten times. The V and J genes are TRBV29-1 and TRBJ2-3; weak D call: TRBD2 (6 bases). The CDR3 is 16 residues long. From germline, CDR1 is SQVTM and CDR2 ANQGSEA. V gave up 6 bases and J gave up 2 bases, with 21 bases separating them. CDR3 sequence (DNA): TGCAGCGTGGCCCCGACTAGGGCTTCCCCCACAGATACGCAGTATTTT. Its protein product is CSVAPTRASPTDTQYF.

For this clonotype: Sequence at one end of the junction differs from germline and may be a read error. The chain recombines TRBV30 with TRBJ1-2, with 9 nucleotides matching TRBD1. CDR3 length equals 14 residues. Germline V gene lookup returns CDR1 GTSNPN and CDR2 SVGIG (reference sequence). CDR3 sequence reads: CAWNEGTGTYGDTF. In DNA form, the CDR3 reads TGTGCCTGGAATGAAGGGACAGGGACCTATGGCGACACCTTC.

The table lists this clonotype with many counts. The chain carries TRBV6-6 and TRBJ1-4, with TRBD1 identical over 10 bases. The CDR3 is made up of 15 amino acids. Germline-derived CDR1 and CDR2 are MNHNY and SVGAGI (reference sequence). V shed 1 base, J shed 10 bases, and the junction held 6 bases outside the gene matches. CDR3 DNA: TGTGCCAGCAGTTACTTAGGGACAGGGGCGGGAAAACTGTTTTTT. It yields the protein CASSYLGTGAGKLFF.

In its sample, this clonotype was seen many times. The chain uses TRBV7-9 and TRBJ2-1, with D perhaps matching TRBD1 or TRBD2 (5 bases each). V was shortened by 2 bases and J by 8 bases, with 10 bases between the two germline ends. Germline values: CDR1 SEHNR, CDR2 FQNEAQ (reference sequence). The CDR3 is 13 amino acids. This CDR3 is CASSLTGPDEQFF. The CDR3 coding sequence is TGTGCCAGCAGCTTAACGGGACCTGATGAGCAGTTCTTC.

In this sample, this clonotype turned up many times. The chain's CDR3 is CASREGFYGYTF. Here the CDR3 DNA reads TGTGCCAGCAGGGAAGGGTTCTATGGCTACACCTTC. This sequence joins TRBV6-5 and TRBJ1-2; D not certain. Germline CDR1 is MNHEY and CDR2 is SVGAGI. The V gene lost 6 bases and the J gene lost 4 bases, with 9 bases spanning the gap. The CDR3 totals 12 residues.

This clonotype was counted at least ten times. The chain uses TRBV7-2 and TRBJ2-2; D remains ambiguous. The V and J ends lost 5 bases and 7 bases respectively, with 17 bases between them. This CDR3 has 15 amino acids. Germline V gives CDR1 SGHTA, CDR2 FQGNSA. CDR3 sequence (DNA): TGTGCCAGCAGCCCTTCGTACGAGTCGAGCGGGGAGCTGTTTTTT. As protein: CASSPSYESSGELFF.

This clonotype was seen repeatedly, ten times or more. The chain couples TRBV10-3 to TRBJ2-5; 7 positions agree with TRBD2. After removal of 8 bases from V and 4 bases from J, the junction contained 10 bases not matched to a gene. Germline V gene data show CDR1 as ENHRY and CDR2 as SYGVKD. The CDR3 is made up of 14 amino acids. CDR3 nucleotide sequence: TGTGCCATCCGGAGGGGATCGGGGGGAGAGACCCAGTACTTC. Translation: CAIRRGSGGETQYF.

There are many counts of this clonotype. This rearrangement joins TRBV19 to TRBJ2-7; 8 bases are a match to TRBD2. This CDR3 is 14 amino acids long. V was clipped by 3 bases and J by 7 bases; unmatched bases: 8. In germline, CDR1 is LNHDA, CDR2 SQIVND (reference sequence). The CDR3 spells CASSIERGPREQYF. CDR3 nucleotides: TGTGCCAGTAGTATTGAGCGGGGGCCCAGGGAGCAGTACTTC.

The chain has TRBV4-3 and TRBJ2-7, with unresolved D. V dropped 0 bases and J dropped 6 bases, with 15 bases sitting between them. The CDR3 is 15 amino acids. The germline V gene has CDR1 LGHNA and CDR2 YSLEER. CDR3 region: CASSQDTAIPSEQYF. As DNA, the CDR3 is TGCGCCAGCAGCCAAGACACGGCTATCCCCAGCGAGCAGTACTTC.

The sample holds many counts of this clonotype. The chain is built from TRBV28 and TRBJ2-4; 9 bases line up with TRBD2. Germline trimming cut 3 bases from V and 11 bases from J; bases unmatched to any gene: 11. The CDR3 is made up of 15 amino acids. Germline V gene data show CDR1 as MDHEN and CDR2 as SYDVKM. This chain's CDR3 is CASSLAGGPSGFQYF. The CDR3 nucleotides read TGTGCCAGCAGTTTGGCGGGAGGGCCAAGTGGGTTTCAGTACTTC.

In its sample, this clonotype was seen many times. V usage is TRBV27 and J usage is TRBJ2-2; 8 nucleotides align to TRBD2. The CDR3 loop spans 14 amino acids. Germline V gene sequence: CDR1 MNHEY, CDR2 SMNVEV (reference sequence). After removal of 4 bases from V and 6 bases from J, the junction contained 4 bases not matched to a gene. The CDR3 DNA is TGTGCCAGCAGTTACGGGAGGGAACCCGGGGAGCTGTTTTTT. Protein: CASSYGREPGELFF.

There are many counts of this clonotype. The V and J genes are TRBV13 and TRBJ2-5, with a tentative D call TRBD1 (6 bases). The CDR3 runs to 14 residues. The germline CDR1 and CDR2 sequences are PRHDT and FYEKMQ (reference sequence). Between the trimmed V and J ends, which lost 6 bases and 6 bases, there was a span of 17 bases. The CDR3 DNA reads as TGTGCCAGCAGACCCCGTTACAGGGTCCAGACCCAGTACTTC. It is translated as CASRPRYRVQTQYF.

The sample holds many counts of this clonotype. The chain is built from TRBV7-8 and TRBJ2-7, with D possibly being TRBD1 (5 bases). In germline, CDR1 is SGHVS, CDR2 FQNEAQ. The length of the CDR3 is 12 residues. The V end lost 2 bases, the J end lost 5 bases, and 7 bases lay between the germline ends. CDR3 sequence reads: CASSLIRDEQYF. CDR3 DNA sequence: TGTGCCAGCAGCTTAATCAGGGACGAGCAGTACTTC.

This clonotype was counted many times. This chain uses TRBV12-3 or TRBV12-4 with TRBJ2-7, with D possibly being TRBD1 or TRBD2 (5 bases each). Trimming left V 2 bases short and J 9 bases short, with 20 bases between. The CDR3 contains 15 residues. CDR3 nucleotide sequence: TGTGCCAGCAGTTTAAATCTGGACACAACTAGGCGGCAGTACTTC. Translating it yields CASSLNLDTTRRQYF.

This clonotype was recorded many times. J is TRBJ2-7 and V is TRBV7-9; 10 bases are shared with TRBD2. This CDR3 has 18 residues. V trimming: 2 bases; J trimming: 3 bases; junction bases outside the gene matches: 13. From germline, CDR1 is SEHNR and CDR2 FQNEAQ (reference sequence). CDR3 sequence reads: CASSLSVLAGGRGYEQYF. The CDR3 DNA follows: TGTGCCAGCAGCTTATCGGTATTAGCGGGAGGCCGGGGCTACGAGCAGTACTTC.

There are many counts of this clonotype. The V gene is TRBV20-1, the J gene TRBJ2-1; D is perhaps TRBD2 (5 bases). This CDR3 is 15 amino acids long. Germline lookup yields CDR1 DFQATT and CDR2 SNEGSKA (reference sequence). Deletions cut 6 bases from V and 0 bases from J, with 15 bases between. For the CDR3, the DNA is TGCAGTGCCAAGAGCGGCCCGAGCTCCTACAATGAGCAGTTCTTC. This codes for CSAKSGPSSYNEQFF.